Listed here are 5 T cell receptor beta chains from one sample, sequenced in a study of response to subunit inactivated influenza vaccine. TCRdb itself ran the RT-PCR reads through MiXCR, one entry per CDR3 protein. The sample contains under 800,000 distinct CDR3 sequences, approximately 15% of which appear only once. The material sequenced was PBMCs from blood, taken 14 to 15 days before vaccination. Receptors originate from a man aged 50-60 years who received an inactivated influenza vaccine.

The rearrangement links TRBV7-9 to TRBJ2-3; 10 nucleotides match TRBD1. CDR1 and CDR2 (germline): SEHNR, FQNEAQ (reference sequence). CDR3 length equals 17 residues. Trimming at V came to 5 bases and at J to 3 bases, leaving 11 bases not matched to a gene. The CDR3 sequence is CASSRNPTGGRTDTQYF. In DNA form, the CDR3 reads TGTGCCAGCAGCCGTAATCCGACAGGGGGCAGGACAGATACGCAGTATTTT.

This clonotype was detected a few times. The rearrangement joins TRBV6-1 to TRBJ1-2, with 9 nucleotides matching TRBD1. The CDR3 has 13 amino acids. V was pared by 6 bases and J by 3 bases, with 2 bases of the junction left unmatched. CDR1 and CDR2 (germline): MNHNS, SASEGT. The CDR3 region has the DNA TGTGCCAGCAGCGACAGGGGGGACTATGGCTACACCTTC. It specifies CASSDRGDYGYTF.

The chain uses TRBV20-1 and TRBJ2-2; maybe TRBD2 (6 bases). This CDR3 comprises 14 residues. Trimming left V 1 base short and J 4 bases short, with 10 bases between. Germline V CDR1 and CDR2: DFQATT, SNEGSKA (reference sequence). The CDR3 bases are TGCAGTGCTAGAGTGGGGGGTAGCACCGGGGAGCTGTTTTTT. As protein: CSARVGGSTGELFF.

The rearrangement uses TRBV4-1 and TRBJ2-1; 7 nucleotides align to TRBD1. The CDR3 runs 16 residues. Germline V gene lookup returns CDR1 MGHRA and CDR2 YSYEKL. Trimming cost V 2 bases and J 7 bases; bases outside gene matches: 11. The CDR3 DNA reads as TGCGCCAGCAGCCAAACTCCCGGGACAGTGGCAAATGAGCAGTTCTTC. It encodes CASSQTPGTVANEQFF.

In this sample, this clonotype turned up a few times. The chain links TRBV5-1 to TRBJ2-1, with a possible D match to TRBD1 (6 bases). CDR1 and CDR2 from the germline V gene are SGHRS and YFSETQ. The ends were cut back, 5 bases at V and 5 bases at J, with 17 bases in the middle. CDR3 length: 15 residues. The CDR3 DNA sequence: TGCGCCAGCAGGGGCCCGGGACACCAAAACAATGAGCAGTTCTTC. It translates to CASRGPGHQNNEQFF.